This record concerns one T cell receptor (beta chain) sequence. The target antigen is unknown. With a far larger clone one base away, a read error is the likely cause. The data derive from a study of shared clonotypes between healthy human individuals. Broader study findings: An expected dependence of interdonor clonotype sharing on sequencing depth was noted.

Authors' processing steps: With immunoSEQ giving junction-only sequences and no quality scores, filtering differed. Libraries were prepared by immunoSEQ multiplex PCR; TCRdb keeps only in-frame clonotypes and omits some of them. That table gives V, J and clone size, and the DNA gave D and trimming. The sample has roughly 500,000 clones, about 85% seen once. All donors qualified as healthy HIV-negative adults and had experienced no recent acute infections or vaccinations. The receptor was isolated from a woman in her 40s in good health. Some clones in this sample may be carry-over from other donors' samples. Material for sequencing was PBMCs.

CDR3 DNA sequence: TGTGCCAGCAGCCTCCAGGGGGACCTTCAGCCCCAGCATTTT. Translated: CASSLQGDLQPQHF. V and J are TRBV9 and TRBJ1-5; the match to TRBD1 covers 7 bases. Germline V gene lookup returns CDR1 SGDLS and CDR2 YYNGEE. V dropped 4 bases and J dropped 6; count of bases not matched to a gene: 7. The CDR3 consists of 14 residues.